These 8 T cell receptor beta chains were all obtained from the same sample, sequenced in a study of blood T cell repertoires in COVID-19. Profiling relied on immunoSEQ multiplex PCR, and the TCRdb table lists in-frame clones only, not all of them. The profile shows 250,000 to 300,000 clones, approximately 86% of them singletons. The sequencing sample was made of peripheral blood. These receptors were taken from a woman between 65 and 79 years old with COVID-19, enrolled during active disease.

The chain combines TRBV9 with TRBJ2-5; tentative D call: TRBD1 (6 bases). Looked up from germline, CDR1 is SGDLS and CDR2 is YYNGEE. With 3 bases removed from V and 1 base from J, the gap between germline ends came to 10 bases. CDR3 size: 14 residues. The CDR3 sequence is CASSELGAQETQYF. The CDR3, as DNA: TGTGCCAGCAGCGAGCTGGGGGCCCAAGAGACCCAGTACTTC.

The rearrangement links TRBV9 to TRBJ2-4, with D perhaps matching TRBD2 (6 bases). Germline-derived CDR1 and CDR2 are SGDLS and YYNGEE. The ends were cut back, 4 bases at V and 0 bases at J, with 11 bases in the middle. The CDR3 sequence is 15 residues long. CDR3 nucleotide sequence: TGTGCCAGCAGCATCGGGGGAGCAGCCAAAAACATTCAGTACTTC. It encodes CASSIGGAAKNIQYF.

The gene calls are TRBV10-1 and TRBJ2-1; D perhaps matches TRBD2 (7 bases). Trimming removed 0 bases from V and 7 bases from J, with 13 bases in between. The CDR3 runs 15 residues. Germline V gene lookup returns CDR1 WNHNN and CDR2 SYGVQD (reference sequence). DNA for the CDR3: TGCGCCAGCAGTGAGTCGGCGGGGGCAAGGAATGAGCAGTTCTTC. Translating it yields CASSESAGARNEQFF.

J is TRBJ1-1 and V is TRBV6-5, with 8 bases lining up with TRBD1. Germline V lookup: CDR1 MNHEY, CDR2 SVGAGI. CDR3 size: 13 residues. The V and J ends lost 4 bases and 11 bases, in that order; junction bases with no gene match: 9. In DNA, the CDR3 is TGTGCCAGCAGTTTCGGACAGGGCCTTTTGGCTTTCTTT. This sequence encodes CASSFGQGLLAFF.

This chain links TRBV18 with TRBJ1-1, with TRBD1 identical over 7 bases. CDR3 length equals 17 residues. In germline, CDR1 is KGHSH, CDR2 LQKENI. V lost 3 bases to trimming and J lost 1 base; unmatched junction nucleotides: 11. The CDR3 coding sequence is TGTGCCAGCTCACCCTTATCTTTACAGGGGAGGAACACTGAAGCTTTCTTT. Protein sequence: CASSPLSLQGRNTEAFF.

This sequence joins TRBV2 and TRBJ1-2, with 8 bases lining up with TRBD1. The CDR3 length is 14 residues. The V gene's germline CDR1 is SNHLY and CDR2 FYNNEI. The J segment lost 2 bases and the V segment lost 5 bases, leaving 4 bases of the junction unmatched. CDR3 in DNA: TGTGCCAGCAGTTCTAGGACAGGGAACTATGGCTACACCTTC. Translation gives CASSSRTGNYGYTF.

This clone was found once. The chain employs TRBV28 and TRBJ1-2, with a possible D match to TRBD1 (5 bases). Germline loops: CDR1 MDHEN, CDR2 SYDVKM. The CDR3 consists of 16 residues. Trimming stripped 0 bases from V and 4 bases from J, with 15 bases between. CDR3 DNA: TGTGCCAGCAGTTTATGGACAGAACTGACGAGCTATGGCTACACCTTC. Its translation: CASSLWTELTSYGYTF.

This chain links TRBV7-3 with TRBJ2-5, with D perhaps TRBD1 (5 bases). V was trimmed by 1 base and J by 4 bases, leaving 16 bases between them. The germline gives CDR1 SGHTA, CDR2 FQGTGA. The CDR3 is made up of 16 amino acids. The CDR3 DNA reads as TGTGCCAGCAGCTTAAGGGCCAGGGATTCGTCAGAGACCCAGTACTTC. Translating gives CASSLRARDSSETQYF.